This paragraph reports one TCR beta chain. Its specificity is unknown. The record originates from a study of blood T cells in healthy people across ages. Overall study findings and caveats: The long-lived group displayed more naive CD4+ cells, plus higher diversity, than the aged donors did. It was found that TCR beta diversity correlated strongly with the percentage of naive T cells.

Donors were systemically healthy Caucasian individuals from Russia aged roughly 6 to 95 years. PBMCs, at least 7 million per sample, were isolated. Then a second PCR, running roughly 7 to 11 cycles, was carried out with a sample-barcoded 5' primer and a J-beta primer mix. TCRdb itself ran the 5' RACE reads through MiXCR, one entry per CDR3 protein. This sample has 920,000 or so distinct CDR3 sequences, with roughly 45% found just once. This CDR3 region has 11 residues. Germline CDR1 reads SQVTM; CDR2 reads ANQGSEA. Specimen: blood. The chain is built from TRBV29-1 and TRBJ2-5; either TRBD1 or TRBD2 may supply D (6 bases each). Gene TRBJ2-7 matches the end of the DNA better, so the J call may be wrong. This TCR was sampled from a woman in her fifties or sixties in good health. CDR3 sequence (DNA): TGCAGCGTATCCGGGGGCATCGAGCAGTACTTC. Its protein is CSVSGGIEQYF.